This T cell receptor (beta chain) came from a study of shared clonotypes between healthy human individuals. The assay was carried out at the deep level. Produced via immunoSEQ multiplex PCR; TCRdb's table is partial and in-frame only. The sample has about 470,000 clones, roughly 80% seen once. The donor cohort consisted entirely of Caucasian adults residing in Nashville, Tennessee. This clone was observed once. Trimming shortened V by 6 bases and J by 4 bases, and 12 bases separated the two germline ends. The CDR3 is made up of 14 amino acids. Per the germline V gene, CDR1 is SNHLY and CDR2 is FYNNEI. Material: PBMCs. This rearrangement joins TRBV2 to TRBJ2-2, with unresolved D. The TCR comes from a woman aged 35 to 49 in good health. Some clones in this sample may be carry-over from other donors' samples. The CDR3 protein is CASRSLDPTGELFF. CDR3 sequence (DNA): TGTGCCAGCAGGTCTCTGGACCCCACCGGGGAGCTGTTTTTT.